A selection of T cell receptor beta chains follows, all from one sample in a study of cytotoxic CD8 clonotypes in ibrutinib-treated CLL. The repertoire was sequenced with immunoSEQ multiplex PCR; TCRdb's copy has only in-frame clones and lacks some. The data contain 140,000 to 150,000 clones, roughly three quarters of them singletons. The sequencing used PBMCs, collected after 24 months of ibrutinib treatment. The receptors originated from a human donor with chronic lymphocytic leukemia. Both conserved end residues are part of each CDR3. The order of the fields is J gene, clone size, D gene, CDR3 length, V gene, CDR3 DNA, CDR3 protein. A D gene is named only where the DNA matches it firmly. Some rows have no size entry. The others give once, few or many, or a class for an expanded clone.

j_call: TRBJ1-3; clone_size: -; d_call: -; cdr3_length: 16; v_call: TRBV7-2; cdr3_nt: TGTGCCAGCAGCCCCCACCCCCACAGCTCTGGAAACACCATATATTTT; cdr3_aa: CASSPHPHSSGNTIYF
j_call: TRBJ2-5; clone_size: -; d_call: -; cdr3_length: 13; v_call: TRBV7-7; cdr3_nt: TGTGCCAGCAGAGGCCCCCTACAAGAGACCCAGTACTTC; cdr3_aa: CASRGPLQETQYF
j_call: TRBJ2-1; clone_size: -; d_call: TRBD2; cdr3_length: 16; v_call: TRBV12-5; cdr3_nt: TGTGCTAGTGGTTTGGTAGTGGGAGGGCCGGGGAATGAGCAGTTCTTC; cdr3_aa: CASGLVVGGPGNEQFF
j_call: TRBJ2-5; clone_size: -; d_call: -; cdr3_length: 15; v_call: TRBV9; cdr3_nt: TGTGCCAGCAGCGTAGGTAGCCTGGGGCAAGAGACCCAGTACTTC; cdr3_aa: CASSVGSLGQETQYF
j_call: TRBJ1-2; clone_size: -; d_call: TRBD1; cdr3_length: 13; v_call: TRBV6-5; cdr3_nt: TGTGCCAGCAGCAGGGGGCGCCTCTATGGCTACACCTTC; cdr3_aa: CASSRGRLYGYTF
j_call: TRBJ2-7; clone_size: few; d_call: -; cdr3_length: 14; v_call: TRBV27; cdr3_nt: TGTGCCAGCAGTTTAGGGCAGGGGGGATACGAGCAGTACTTC; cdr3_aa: CASSLGQGGYEQYF
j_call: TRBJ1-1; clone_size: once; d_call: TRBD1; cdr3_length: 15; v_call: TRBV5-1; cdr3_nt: TGCGCCAGCTCCCTAACAGGGGGACTAGGCACTGAAGCTTTCTTT; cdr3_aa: CASSLTGGLGTEAFF
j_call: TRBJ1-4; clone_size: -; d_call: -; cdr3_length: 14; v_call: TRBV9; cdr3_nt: TGTGCCAGCAGCGTATCCTCCGAGGGAGAAAAACTGTTTTTT; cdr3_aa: CASSVSSEGEKLFF
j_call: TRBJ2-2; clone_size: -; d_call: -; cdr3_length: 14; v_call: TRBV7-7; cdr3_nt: TGTGCTAGCAGCCGGGGGTGGGGCACCGGGGAGCTGTTTTTT; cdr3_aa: CASSRGWGTGELFF
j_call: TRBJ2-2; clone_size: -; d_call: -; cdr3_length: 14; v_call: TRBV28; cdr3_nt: TGTGCCACCTCGCGTCTACGGTCGGGCGGGGAGCTGTTTTTT; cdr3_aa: CATSRLRSGGELFF
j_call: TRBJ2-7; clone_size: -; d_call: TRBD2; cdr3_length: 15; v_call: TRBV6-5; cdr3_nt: TGTGCCAGCAGTTACGCGATAGCGGGTCCCCGAAAGCAGTACTTC; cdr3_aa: CASSYAIAGPRKQYF
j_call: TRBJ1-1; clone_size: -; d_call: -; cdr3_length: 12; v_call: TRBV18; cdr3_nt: TGTGCCAGCTCACCACTGGGCAGGGAGGCTTTCTTT; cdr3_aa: CASSPLGREAFF
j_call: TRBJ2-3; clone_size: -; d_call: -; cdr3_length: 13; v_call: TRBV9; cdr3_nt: TGTGCCAGCAGCCCCCAAGTGGCAGATACGCAGTATTTT; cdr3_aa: CASSPQVADTQYF
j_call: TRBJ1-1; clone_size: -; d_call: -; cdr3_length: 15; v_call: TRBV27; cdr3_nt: TGTGCCAGCAGTTTAGCCCCGATTGTAGTCCCTGAAGCTTTCTTT; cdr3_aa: CASSLAPIVVPEAFF
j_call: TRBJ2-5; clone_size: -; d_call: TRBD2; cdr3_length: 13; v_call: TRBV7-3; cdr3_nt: TGTGCCAGCAGCTACGAGCGGGGCGAGACCCAGTACTTC; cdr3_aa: CASSYERGETQYF
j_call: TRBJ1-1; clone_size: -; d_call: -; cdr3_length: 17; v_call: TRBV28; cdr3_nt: TGTGCCAGCACCCGGGGGCGCGGTACGGTCAAGGGCACTGAAGCTTTCTTT; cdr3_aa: CASTRGRGTVKGTEAFF
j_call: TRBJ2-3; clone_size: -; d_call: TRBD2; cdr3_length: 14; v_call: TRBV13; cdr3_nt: TGTGCCAGCAGCCGTAGCGGGGGCACAGATACGCAGTATTTT; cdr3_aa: CASSRSGGTDTQYF
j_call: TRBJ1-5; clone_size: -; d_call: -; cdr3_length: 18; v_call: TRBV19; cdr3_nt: TGTGCCAGCAGTAGGAAGCTCGGGGGGCGAGGGAGAAATCAGCCCCAGCATTTT; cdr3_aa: CASSRKLGGRGRNQPQHF
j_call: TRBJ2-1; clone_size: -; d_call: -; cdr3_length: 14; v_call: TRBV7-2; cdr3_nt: TGTGCCAGCAGCTTACAGGGGAGCTACAATGAGCAGTTCTTC; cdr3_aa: CASSLQGSYNEQFF
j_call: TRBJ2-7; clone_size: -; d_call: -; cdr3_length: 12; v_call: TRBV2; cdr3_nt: TGTGCCAGCAGTGAAAGGGGGTACGAGCAGTACTTC; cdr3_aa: CASSERGYEQYF
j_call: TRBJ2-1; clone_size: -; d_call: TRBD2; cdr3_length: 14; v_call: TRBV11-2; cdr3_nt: TGTGCCAGCAGTCGGACTAGCGGTTACAATGAGCAGTTCTTC; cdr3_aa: CASSRTSGYNEQFF
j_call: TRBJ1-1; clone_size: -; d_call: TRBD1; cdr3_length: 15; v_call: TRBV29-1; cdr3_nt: TGCAGCGTTGATACAGCCTCCAGGGGGAGCACTGAAGCTTTCTTT; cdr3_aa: CSVDTASRGSTEAFF
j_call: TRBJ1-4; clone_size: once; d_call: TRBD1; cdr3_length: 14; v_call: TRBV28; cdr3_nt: TGTGCCAGCAGTTCCGGACAGGTCCGGGAAAAACTGTTTTTT; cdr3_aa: CASSSGQVREKLFF
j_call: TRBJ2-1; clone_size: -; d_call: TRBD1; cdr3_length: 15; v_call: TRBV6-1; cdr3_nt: TGTGCCAGCTCCGAGCCGGGACAGGGGATAGGTGAGCAGTTCTTC; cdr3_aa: CASSEPGQGIGEQFF
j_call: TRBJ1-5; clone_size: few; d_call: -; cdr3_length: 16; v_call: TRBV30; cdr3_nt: TGTGCCTGGAGTGTACGTGAGCCCTATAGCAATCAGCCCCAGCATTTT; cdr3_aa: CAWSVREPYSNQPQHF
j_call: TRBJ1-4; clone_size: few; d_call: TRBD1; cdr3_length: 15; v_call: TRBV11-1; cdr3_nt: TGTGCCAGCAGCTTCGCCGGGACAGGGAATGAAAAACTGTTTTTT; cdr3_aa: CASSFAGTGNEKLFF
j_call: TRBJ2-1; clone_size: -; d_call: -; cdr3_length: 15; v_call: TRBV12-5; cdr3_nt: TGTGCTAGTGGTTTGGCCTCCCCCCGGCTGGGGGAGCAGTTCTTC; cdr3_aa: CASGLASPRLGEQFF
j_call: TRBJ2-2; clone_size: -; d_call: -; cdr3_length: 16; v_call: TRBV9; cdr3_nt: TGTGCCAGCAGCGTAGCTCCCGACAGGCGGACCGGGGAGCTGTTTTTT; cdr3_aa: CASSVAPDRRTGELFF
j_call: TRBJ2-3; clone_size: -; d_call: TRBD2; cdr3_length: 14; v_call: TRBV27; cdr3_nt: TGTGCCAGCAGTTTCCGGGCCACGGGGGGTACGCAGTATTTT; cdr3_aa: CASSFRATGGTQYF
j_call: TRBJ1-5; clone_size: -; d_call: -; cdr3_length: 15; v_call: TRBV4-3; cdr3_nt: TGCGCCAGCAGCCAAGAGGCCGAGGGGTGGCAGCCCCAGCATTTT; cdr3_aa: CASSQEAEGWQPQHF
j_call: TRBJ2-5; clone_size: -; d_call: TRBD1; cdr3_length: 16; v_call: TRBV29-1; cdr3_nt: TGCAGCGCCCCCCCCCGGACAGGGCCCTGGGGGGAGACCCAGTACTTC; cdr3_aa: CSAPPRTGPWGETQYF
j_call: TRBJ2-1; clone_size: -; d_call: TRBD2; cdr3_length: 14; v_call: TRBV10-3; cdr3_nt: TGTGCCACCAAACTAGCGGCAACCTACAATGAGCAGTTCTTC; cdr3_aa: CATKLAATYNEQFF
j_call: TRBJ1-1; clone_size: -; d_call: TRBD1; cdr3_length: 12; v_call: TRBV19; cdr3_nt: TGTGCCAGTAGTAGGGACAGCCGTGAAGCTTTCTTT; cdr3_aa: CASSRDSREAFF
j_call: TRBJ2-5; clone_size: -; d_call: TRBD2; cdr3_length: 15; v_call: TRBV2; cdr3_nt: TGTGCCACGGAAAAGGGACTAGCGGGAACAGAGACCCAGTACTTC; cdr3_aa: CATEKGLAGTETQYF
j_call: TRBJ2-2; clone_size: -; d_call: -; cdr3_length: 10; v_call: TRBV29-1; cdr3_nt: TGCAGCGTTGAACCCGGGGAGCTGTTTTTT; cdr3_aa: CSVEPGELFF
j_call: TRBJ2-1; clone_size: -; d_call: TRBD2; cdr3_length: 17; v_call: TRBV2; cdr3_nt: TGTGCCAGCAGTCAATCACGGACTAGCGGTCCTTACAATGAGCAGTTCTTC; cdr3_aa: CASSQSRTSGPYNEQFF
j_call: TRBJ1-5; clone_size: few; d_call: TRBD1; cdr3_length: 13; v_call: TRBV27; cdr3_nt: TGTGCCAGCAGCCGGGACAGGGATCAGCCCCAGCATTTT; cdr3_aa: CASSRDRDQPQHF
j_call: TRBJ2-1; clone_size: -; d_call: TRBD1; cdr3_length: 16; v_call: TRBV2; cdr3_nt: TGTGCCAGCAGTGAGGCGGACAGGGCCTCCTACAATGAGCAGTTCTTC; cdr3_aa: CASSEADRASYNEQFF
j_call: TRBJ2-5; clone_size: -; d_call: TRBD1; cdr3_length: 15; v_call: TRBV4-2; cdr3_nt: TGTGCCAGCAGCCCCTCAGGGACAGCCAAAGAGACCCAGTACTTC; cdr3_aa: CASSPSGTAKETQYF
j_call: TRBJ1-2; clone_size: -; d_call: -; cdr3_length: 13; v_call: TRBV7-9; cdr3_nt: TGTGCCAGCAGCTCTACGGCTAACTATGGCTACACCTTC; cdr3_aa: CASSSTANYGYTF
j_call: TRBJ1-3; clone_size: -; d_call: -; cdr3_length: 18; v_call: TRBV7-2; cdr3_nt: TGTGCCAGCAGCTCCCCATCAGGGTATGACAGCGCTGGAAACACCATATATTTT; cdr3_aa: CASSSPSGYDSAGNTIYF
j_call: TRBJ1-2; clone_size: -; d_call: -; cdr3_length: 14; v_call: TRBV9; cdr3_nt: TGTGCCAGCAGCGTTCGGAGGACCCCTGGTGGCTACACCTTC; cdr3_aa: CASSVRRTPGGYTF
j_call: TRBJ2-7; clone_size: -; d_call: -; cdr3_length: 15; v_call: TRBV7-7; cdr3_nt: TGTGCCAGCAGCCCCGGGGCAGGGAAGGCCTACGAGCAGTACTTC; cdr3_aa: CASSPGAGKAYEQYF
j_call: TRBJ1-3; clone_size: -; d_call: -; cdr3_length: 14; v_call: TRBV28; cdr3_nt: TGTGCCAGCAGTTTAGGTGACGCTGGAAACACCATATATTTT; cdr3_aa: CASSLGDAGNTIYF
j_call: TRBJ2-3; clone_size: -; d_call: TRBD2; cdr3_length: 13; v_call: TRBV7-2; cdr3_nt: TGTGCCAGCAGCCCCGGGGGGATAGATACGCAGTATTTT; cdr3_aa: CASSPGGIDTQYF
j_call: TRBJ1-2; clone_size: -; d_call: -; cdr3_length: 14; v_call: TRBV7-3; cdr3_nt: TGTGCCAGCAGCCTGGTTGGATCCAGCGATGGCTACACCTTC; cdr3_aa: CASSLVGSSDGYTF
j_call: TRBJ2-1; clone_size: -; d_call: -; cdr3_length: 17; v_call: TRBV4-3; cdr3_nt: TGCGCCAGCAGCCAAGACCCCTGGAGGTCTTCCTACAATGAGCAGTTCTTC; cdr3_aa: CASSQDPWRSSYNEQFF
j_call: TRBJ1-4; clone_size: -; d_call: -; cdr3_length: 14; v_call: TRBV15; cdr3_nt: TGTGCCACCAGCAGTCTTGACGGGAATGAAAAACTGTTTTTT; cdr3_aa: CATSSLDGNEKLFF
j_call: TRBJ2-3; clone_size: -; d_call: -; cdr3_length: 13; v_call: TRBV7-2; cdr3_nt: TGTGCCAGCAGCCAGGAAAGGGCAGATACGCAGTATTTT; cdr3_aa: CASSQERADTQYF
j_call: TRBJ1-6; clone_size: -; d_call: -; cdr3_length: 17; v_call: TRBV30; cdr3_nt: TGTGCCTGGAGTGTAGGCGGCGTCCCCCTGCTCGATTCACCCCTCCACTTT; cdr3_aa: CAWSVGGVPLLDSPLHF